This T cell receptor beta chain is drawn from a study of early T cells in non-severe SARS-CoV-2 infection. Study-wide background: Chains were not paired, and sequencing was done on bulk RNA from unsorted whole blood.

Study conclusions and caveats: Sequences matched to VDJdb favored anti-spike CD8 responses, while private and CD4 specificities were missed.

In this sample, this clonotype turned up many times. Antigen: not known. The length of the CDR3 is 17 residues. CDR1 is MGHRA, CDR2 YSYEKL, per germline. The V and J ends lost 3 bases and 5 bases respectively, with 20 bases between them. TCRdb re-analysed the 5' RACE reads in MiXCR, keeping a single row per CDR3 protein. The data contain tens of thousands of distinct CDR3 sequences, roughly 17% of them singletons. The clonotype comes from an adult who was a healthcare worker with PCR-confirmed SARS-CoV-2 infection or an uninfected control (not recorded which). The sample in question was whole blood, obtained at baseline. The rearrangement links TRBV4-1 to TRBJ2-1, with D possibly matching TRBD2 (5 bases). The chain's CDR3 is CASSHSFSQRLHNEQFF. CDR3 nucleotides: TGCGCCAGCAGCCACAGCTTTTCGCAGCGGTTACACAATGAGCAGTTCTTC.